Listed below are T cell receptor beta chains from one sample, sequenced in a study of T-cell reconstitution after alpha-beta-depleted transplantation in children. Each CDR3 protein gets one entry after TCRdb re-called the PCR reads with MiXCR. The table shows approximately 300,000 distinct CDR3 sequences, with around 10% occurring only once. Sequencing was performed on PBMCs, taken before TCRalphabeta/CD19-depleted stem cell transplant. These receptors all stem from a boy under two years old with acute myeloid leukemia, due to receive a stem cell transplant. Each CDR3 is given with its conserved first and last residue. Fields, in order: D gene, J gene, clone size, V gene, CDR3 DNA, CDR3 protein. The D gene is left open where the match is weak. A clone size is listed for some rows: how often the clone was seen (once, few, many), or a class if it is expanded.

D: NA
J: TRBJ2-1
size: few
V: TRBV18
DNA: TGTGCCAGCTCACCACCGATGCAGGGTTACAATGAGCAGTTCTTC
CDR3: CASSPPMQGYNEQFF

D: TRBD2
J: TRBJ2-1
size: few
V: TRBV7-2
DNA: TGTGCCAGCAGCTTAGCGCGTCCTAGCGGGAGGGCCGAGAATGAGCAGTTCTTC
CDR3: CASSLARPSGRAENEQFF

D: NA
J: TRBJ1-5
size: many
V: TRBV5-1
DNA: TGCGCCAGCAGCTTGGAAGGGAGTAGCAATCAGCCCCAGCATTTT
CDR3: CASSLEGSSNQPQHF

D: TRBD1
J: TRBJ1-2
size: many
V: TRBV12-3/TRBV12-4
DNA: TGTGCCAGCAGGGGACAGGAGCCTTTTCTCTATGGCTACACCTTC
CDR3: CASRGQEPFLYGYTF

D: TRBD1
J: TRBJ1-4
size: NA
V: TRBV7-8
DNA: TGTGCCAGCAGCTTAGCCATCATCTTACAGGGGGAGCCTAATGAAAAACTGTTTTTT
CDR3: CASSLAIILQGEPNEKLFF

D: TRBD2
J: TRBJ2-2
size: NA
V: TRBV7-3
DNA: TGTGCCAGCAGCCCCCATAGCGGGAGGAACACCGGGGAGCTGTTTTTT
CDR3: CASSPHSGRNTGELFF

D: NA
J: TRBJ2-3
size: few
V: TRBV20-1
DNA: TGCAGTGCTAGAGGGTCCCGGGGGCCGGGAGATACGCAGTATTTT
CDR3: CSARGSRGPGDTQYF

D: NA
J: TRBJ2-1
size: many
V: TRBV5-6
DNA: TGTGCCAGCAGCTCTGGACGGGGTTCCTACAATGAGCAGTTCTTC
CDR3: CASSSGRGSYNEQFF

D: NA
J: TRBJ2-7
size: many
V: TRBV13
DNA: TGTGCCAGCAGCCCCACAGGGCTTGGGAACTACGAGCAGTACTTC
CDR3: CASSPTGLGNYEQYF

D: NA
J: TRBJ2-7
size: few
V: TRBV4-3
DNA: TGCGCCAGCAGCCAAAGTTACCGCTACTACGAGCAGTACTTC
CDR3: CASSQSYRYYEQYF

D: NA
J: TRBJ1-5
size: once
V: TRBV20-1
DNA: TGCAGTGCCACCGGGAGCAATGAGCCCCAGCATTTT
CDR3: CSATGSNEPQHF

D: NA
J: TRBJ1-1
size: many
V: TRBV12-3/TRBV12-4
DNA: TGTGCCAGCACTACCTGGGGGGGCGCGATCCCTGAAGCTTTCTTT
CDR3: CASTTWGGAIPEAFF

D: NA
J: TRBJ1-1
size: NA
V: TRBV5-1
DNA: TGCGCCAGCAGCTTGGCTTGGGGTGCCACTGAAGCTTTCTTT
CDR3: CASSLAWGATEAFF

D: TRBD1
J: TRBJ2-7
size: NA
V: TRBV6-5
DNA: TGTGCCAGCAGTTACGGGGCGACAGGGGGGTGGTACGAGCAGTACTTC
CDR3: CASSYGATGGWYEQYF

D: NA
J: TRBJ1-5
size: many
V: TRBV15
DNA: TGTGCCACCAGCAGAGGATGGGCGGCTCAGCCCCAGCATTTT
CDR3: CATSRGWAAQPQHF

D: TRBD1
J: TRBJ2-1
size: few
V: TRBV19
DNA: TGTGCCAGTAGTATAGAACGAGGGACAGGCAATGAGCAGTTCTTC
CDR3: CASSIERGTGNEQFF

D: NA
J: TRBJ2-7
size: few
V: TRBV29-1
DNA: TGCAGCGTTTACCCGGGTTCCAGCTCCTACGAGCAGTACTTC
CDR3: CSVYPGSSSYEQYF

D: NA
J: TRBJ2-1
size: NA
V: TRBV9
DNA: TGTGCCAGCAGCGTAATCGGGAGCTCCTACAATGAGCAGTTCTTC
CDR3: CASSVIGSSYNEQFF

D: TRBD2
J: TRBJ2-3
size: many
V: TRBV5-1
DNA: TGCGCCAGCAGCCCAGGGACTAGCGGGGGGGGAGATACGCAGTATTTT
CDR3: CASSPGTSGGGDTQYF

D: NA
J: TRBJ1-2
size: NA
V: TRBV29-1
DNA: TGCAGCGTTACAGGGAACGACTATGGCTACACCTTC
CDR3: CSVTGNDYGYTF

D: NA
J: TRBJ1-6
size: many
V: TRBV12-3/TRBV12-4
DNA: TGTGCCAGCAGTTTTGGACGGAATTCACCCCTCCACTTT
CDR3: CASSFGRNSPLHF

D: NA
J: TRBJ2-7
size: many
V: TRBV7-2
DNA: TGTGCCAGCAGCCTAGAAGGGACTTTCTACGAGCAGTACTTC
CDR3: CASSLEGTFYEQYF

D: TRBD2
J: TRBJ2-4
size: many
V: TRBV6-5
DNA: TGTGCCAGCAGTTATGGCGGGAGTCTAGCCAAAAACATTCAGTACTTC
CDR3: CASSYGGSLAKNIQYF

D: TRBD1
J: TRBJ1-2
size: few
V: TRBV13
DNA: TGTGCCAGCAGCTGGGGACAGGGGGCCGCTAACTATGGCTACACCTTC
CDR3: CASSWGQGAANYGYTF

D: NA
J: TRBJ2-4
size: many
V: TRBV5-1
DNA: TGTGCCAGCAGTTTGGGGGTAGCCAAAAACATTCAGTACTTC
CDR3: CASSLGVAKNIQYF

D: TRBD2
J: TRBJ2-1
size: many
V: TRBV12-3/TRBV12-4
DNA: TGTGCCAGCAGTTTTAGACTAGCGGGGGTCTACAATGAGCAGTTCTTC
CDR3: CASSFRLAGVYNEQFF

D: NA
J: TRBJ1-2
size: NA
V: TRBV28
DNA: TGTGCCAGCAGTTTTGAACAGAGAGGACTAAATGGCTACACCTTC
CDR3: CASSFEQRGLNGYTF

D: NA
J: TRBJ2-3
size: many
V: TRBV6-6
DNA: TGTGCCAGCAGGGCCATTCATAATACGCAGTATTTT
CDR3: CASRAIHNTQYF

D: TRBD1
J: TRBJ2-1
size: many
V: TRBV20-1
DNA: TGCAGAGGACAGGGGGACTACAATGAGCAGTTCTTC
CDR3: CRGQGDYNEQFF

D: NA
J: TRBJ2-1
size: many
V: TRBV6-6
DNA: TGTGCCAGCAACGAAGGAAGCAATGAGCAGTTCTTC
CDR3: CASNEGSNEQFF

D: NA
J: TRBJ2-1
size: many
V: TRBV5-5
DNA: TGTGCCAGCAGCTTGGTAATAGGCTCCTACAATGAGCAGTTCTTC
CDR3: CASSLVIGSYNEQFF

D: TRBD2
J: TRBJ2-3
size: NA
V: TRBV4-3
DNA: TGCGCCAGCAGCCACCTCAGACTAGCGGGGTCGGATACGCAGTATTTT
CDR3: CASSHLRLAGSDTQYF

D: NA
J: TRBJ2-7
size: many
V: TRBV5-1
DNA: TGCGCCAGCAGCTCCGGCAGGTCTGGGGGCGAGCAGTACTTC
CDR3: CASSSGRSGGEQYF

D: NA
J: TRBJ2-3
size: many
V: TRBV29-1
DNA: TGCAGCGTTAAGGGACGGAGCGGCACAGATACGCAGTATTTT
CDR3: CSVKGRSGTDTQYF

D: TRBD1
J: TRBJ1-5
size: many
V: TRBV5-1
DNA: TGCGCCAGCAGCTTGGAAGGACAGGGAAGACAGCCCCAGCATTTT
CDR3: CASSLEGQGRQPQHF

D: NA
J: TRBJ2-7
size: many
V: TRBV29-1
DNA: TGCAGCGTTGAATCGCAGGGCTACGAGCAGTACTTC
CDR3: CSVESQGYEQYF

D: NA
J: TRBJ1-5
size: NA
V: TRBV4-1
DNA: TGCGCCAGCAGCCAAGGCAGGGGACCGAGGCGTCAGCCCCAGCATTTT
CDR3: CASSQGRGPRRQPQHF

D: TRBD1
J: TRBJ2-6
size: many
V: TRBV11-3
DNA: TGTGCCAGCAGCTTAGGACAGGGGATCGGCTCTGGGGCCAACGTCCTGACTTTC
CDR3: CASSLGQGIGSGANVLTF

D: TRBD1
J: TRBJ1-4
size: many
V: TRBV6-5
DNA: TGTGCCAGCAGTCTCCAGGGGGGGGAACTGTTTTTT
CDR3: CASSLQGGELFF

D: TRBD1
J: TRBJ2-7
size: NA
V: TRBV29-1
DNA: TGCAGCGTCGCCCCGAGACAGGGATCCTACGAGCAGTACTTC
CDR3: CSVAPRQGSYEQYF

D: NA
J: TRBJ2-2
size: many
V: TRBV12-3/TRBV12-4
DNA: TGTGCCAGCAGTTTATTGGTGGGAAGGGCGGCCGGGGAGCTGTTTTTT
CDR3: CASSLLVGRAAGELFF

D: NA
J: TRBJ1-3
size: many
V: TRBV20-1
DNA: TGCAGTGCTAGTCGGGGTTTTCTCACCTCTGGAAACACCATATATTTT
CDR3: CSASRGFLTSGNTIYF

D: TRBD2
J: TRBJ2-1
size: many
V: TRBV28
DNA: TGTGCCAGCAGTTTTCTAGCGGGGGGGGGCAATGAGCAGTTCTTC
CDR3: CASSFLAGGGNEQFF

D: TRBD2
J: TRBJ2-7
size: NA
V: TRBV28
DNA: TGTGCCAGCACCTCCCTGGGGACTAGCGGCCTAGAGCAGTACTTC
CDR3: CASTSLGTSGLEQYF

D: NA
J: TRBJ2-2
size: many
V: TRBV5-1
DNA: TGCGCCAGCAGCGGAACTATTGGCGGGGAGCTGTTTTTT
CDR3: CASSGTIGGELFF

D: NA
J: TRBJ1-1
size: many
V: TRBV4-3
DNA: TGCGCCAGCAGCCACCTGACAGACATGAACACTGAAGCTTTCTTT
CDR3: CASSHLTDMNTEAFF

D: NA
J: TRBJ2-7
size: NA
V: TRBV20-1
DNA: TGCAGTGTTACCAGACTCAGCTCCTACGAGCAGTACTTC
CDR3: CSVTRLSSYEQYF

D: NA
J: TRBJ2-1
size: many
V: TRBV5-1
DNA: TGCGCCAGCAGCTTGGTAAGGGGAATCTCCTACAATGAGCAGTTCTTC
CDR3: CASSLVRGISYNEQFF

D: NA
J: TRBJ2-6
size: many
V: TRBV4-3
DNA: TGCGCCAGCAGCCAAGACCCGACGGGGTCTGGGGCCAACGTCCTGACTTTC
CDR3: CASSQDPTGSGANVLTF

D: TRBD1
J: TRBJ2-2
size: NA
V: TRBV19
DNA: TGTGCCAGTAGTATGAGGGGACAGGGCGCTTATGGCGGGGAGCTGTTTTTT
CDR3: CASSMRGQGAYGGELFF

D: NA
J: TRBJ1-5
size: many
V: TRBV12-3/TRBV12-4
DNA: TGTGCCAGCAGTTCGGGGGCCATACGCAATCAGCCCCAGCATTTT
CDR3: CASSSGAIRNQPQHF

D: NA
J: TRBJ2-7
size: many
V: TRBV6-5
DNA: TGTGCCAGCAGTTATCGGGACAAGACCTACGAGCAGTACTTC
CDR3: CASSYRDKTYEQYF

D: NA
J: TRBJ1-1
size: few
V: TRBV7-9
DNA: TGTGCCAGCAGCGATATGGGGGAGGCTTTCTTT
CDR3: CASSDMGEAFF

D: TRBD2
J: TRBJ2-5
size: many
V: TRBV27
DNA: TGTGCCAGCAGTGGGGGGACTAGCGGGGATCAAGAGACCCAGTACTTC
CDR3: CASSGGTSGDQETQYF